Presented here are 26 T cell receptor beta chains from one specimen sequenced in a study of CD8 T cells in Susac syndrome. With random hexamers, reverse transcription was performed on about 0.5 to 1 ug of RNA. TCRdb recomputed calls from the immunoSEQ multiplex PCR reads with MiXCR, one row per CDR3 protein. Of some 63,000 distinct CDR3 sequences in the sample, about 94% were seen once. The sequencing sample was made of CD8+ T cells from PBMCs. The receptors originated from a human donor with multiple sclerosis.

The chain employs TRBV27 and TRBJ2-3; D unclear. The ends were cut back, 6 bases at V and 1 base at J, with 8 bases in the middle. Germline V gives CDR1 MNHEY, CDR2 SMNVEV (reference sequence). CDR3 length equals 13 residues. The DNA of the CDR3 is TGTGCCAGCAGAGGATTAGGCACAGATACGCAGTATTTT. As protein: CASRGLGTDTQYF.

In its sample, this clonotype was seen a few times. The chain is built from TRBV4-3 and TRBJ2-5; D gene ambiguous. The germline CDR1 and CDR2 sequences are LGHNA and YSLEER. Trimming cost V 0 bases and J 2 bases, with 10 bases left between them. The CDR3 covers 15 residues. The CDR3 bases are TGCGCCAGCAGCCAAGATCGGGTTGGGCAAGAGACCCAGTACTTC. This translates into CASSQDRVGQETQYF.

The CDR3 protein is CSARGSDYNEQFF. In DNA form, the CDR3 reads TGCAGTGCTAGAGGTTCCGACTACAATGAGCAGTTCTTC. The V and J genes are TRBV20-1 and TRBJ2-1; D is unresolved. Germline V lookup: CDR1 DFQATT, CDR2 SNEGSKA (reference sequence). CDR3 size: 13 residues. V was trimmed by 1 base and J by 3 bases, leaving 7 bases between them.

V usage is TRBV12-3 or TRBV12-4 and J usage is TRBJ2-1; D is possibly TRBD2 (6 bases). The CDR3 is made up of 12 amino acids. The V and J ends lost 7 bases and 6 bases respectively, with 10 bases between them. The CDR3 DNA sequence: TGTGCCAGCATCCGTAGCGGCAATGAGCAGTTCTTC. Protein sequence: CASIRSGNEQFF.

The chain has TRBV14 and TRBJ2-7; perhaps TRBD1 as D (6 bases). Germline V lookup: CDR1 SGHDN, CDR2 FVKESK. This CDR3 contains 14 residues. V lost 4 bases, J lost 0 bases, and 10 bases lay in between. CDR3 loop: CASSPRTVSYEQYF. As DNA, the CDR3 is TGTGCCAGCAGCCCTAGGACAGTCTCCTACGAGCAGTACTTC.

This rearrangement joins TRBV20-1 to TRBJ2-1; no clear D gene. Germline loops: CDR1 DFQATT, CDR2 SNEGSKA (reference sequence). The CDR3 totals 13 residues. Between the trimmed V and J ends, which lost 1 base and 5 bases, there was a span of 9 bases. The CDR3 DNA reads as TGCAGTGCTAGAGGGAGCCAGGACAATGAGCAGTTCTTC. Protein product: CSARGSQDNEQFF.

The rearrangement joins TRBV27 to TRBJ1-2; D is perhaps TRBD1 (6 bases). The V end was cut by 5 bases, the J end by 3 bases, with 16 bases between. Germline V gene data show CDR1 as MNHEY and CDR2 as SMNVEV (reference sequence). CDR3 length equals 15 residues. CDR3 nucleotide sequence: TGTGCCAGCAGTGCTTACCGGGACACTTACTATGGCTACACCTTC. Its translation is CASSAYRDTYYGYTF.

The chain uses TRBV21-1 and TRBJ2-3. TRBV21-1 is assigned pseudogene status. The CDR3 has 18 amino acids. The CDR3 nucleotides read TGTGCCAGCAGCAAACGGCCGCAGACTCACCTAAGCACAGATACGCAGTATTTT. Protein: CASSKRPQTHLSTDTQYF.

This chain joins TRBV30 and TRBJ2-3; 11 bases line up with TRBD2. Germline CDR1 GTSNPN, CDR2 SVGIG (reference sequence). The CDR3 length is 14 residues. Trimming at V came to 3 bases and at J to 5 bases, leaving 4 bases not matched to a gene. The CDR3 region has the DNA TGTGCCTGGAGCATAGCGGGGGGGATAGATACGCAGTATTTT. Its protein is CAWSIAGGIDTQYF.

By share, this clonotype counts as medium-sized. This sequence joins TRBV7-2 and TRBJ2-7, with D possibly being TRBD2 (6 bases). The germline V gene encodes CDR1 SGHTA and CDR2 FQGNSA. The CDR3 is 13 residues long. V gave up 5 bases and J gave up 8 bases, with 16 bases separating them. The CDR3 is CASSPPQGGKQYF. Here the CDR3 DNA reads TGTGCCAGCAGCCCCCCCCAGGGAGGAAAGCAGTACTTC.

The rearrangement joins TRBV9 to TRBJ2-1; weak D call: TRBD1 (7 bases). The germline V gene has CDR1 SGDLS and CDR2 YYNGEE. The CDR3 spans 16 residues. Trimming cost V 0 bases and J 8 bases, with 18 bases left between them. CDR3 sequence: CASSVARDREVDEQFF. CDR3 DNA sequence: TGTGCCAGCAGCGTAGCTAGAGACAGGGAGGTCGATGAGCAGTTCTTC.

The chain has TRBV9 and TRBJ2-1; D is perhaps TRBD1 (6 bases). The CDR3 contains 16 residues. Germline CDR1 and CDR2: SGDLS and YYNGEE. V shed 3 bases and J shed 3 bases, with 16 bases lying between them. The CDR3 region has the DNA TGTGCCAGCAGCGAGGGGGACGGTCAAAACTACAATGAGCAGTTCTTC. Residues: CASSEGDGQNYNEQFF.

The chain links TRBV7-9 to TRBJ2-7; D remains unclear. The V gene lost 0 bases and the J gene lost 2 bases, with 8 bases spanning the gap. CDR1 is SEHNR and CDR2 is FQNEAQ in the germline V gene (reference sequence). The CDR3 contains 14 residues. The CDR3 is CASSLAQAPYEQYF. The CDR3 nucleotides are TGTGCCAGCAGCTTAGCTCAGGCCCCCTACGAGCAGTACTTC.

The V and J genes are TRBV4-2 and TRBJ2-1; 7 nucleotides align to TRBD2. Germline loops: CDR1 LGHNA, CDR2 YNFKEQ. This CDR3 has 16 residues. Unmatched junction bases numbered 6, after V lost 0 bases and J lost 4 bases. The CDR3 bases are TGTGCCAGCAGCCAAGATGGGAGCGGGATTTACAATGAGCAGTTCTTC. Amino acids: CASSQDGSGIYNEQFF.

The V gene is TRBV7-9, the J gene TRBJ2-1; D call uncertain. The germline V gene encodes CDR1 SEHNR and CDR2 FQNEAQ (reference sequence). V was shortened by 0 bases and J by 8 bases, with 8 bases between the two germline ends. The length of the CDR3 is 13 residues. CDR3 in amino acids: CASSLAGRDEQFF. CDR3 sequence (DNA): TGTGCCAGCAGCTTAGCGGGTAGGGATGAGCAGTTCTTC. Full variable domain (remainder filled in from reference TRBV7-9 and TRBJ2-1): DTGVSQNPRHKITKRGQNVTFRCDPISEHNRLYWYRQTLGQGPEFLTYFQNEAQLEKSRLLSDRFSAERPKGSFSTLEIQRTEQGDSAMYLCASSLAGRDEQFFGPGTRLTVL.

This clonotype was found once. The CDR3 loop reads CASSVVDYEQYF. Written as DNA, the CDR3 is TGTGCCAGCAGCGTAGTCGACTACGAGCAGTACTTC. V usage is TRBV9 and J usage is TRBJ2-7; D is unresolved. Looked up from germline, CDR1 is SGDLS and CDR2 is YYNGEE. Trimming shortened V by 0 bases and J by 3 bases, and 4 bases separated the two germline ends. The CDR3 runs 12 residues.

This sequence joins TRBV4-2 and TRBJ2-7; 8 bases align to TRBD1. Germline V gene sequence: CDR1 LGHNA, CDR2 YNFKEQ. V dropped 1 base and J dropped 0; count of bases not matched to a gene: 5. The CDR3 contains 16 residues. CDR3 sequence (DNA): TGTGCCAGCAGCCAAGGAACGGGACAGGACTCCTACGAGCAGTACTTC. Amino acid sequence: CASSQGTGQDSYEQYF.

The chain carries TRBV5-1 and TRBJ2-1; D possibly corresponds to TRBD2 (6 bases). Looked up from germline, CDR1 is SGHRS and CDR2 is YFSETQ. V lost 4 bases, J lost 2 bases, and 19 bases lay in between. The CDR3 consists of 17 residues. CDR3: CASSPTMVEGPYNEQFF. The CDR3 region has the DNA TGCGCCAGCAGCCCCACCATGGTGGAGGGTCCCTACAATGAGCAGTTCTTC.

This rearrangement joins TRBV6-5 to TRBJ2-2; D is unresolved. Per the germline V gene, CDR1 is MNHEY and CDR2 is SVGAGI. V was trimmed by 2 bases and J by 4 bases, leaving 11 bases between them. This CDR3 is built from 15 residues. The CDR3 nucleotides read TGTGCCAGCAGTTACCTGGCAGGCGCCACCGGGGAGCTGTTTTTT. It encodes CASSYLAGATGELFF.

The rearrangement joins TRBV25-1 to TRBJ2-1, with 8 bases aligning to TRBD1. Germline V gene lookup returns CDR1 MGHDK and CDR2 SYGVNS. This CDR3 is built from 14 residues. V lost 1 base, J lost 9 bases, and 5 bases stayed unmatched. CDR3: CASSEWGQAGEQFF. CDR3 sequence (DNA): TGTGCCAGCAGTGAATGGGGACAGGCGGGTGAGCAGTTCTTC.

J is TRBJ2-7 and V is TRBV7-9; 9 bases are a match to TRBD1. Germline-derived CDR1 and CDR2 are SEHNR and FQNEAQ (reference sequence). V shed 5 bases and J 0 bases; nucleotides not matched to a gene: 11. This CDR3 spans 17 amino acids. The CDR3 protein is CASSPKISTGGSYEQYF. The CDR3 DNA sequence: TGTGCCAGCAGCCCAAAGATTTCGACAGGGGGCTCCTACGAGCAGTACTTC.

For the CDR3, the DNA is TGTGCCAGCAGGATTGCCGGGACAGGCTCCTACGAGCAGTACTTC. Protein: CASRIAGTGSYEQYF. V gene TRBV27 combines with J gene TRBJ2-7, with 8 bases matching TRBD1. V shed 6 bases, J shed 0 bases, and the junction held 7 bases outside the gene matches. From germline, CDR1 is MNHEY and CDR2 SMNVEV (reference sequence). There are 15 residues in the CDR3.

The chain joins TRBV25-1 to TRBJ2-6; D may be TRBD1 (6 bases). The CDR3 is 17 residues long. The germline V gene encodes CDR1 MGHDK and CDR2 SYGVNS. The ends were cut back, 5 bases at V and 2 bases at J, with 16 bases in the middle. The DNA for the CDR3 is TGTGCCAGCAGTCAACCTCTCACAGGGACTGGGGCCAACGTCCTGACTTTC. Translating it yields CASSQPLTGTGANVLTF. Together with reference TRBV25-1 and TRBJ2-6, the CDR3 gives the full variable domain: EADIYQTPRYLVIGTGKKITLECSQTMGHDKMYWYQQDPGMELHLIHYSYGVNSTEKGDLSSESTVSRIRTEHFPLTLESARPSHTSQYLCASSQPLTGTGANVLTFGAGSRLTVL.

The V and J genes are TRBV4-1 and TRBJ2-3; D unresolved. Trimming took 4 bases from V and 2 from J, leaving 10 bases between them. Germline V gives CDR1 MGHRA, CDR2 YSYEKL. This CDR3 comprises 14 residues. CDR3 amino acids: CASSPQPTTDTQYF. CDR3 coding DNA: TGCGCCAGCAGCCCACAGCCAACCACAGATACGCAGTATTTT.

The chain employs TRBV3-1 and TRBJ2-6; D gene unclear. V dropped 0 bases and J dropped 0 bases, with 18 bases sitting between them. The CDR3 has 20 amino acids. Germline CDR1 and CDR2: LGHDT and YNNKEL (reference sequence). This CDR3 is CASSQDRWARPNSGANVLTF. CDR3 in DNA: TGTGCCAGCAGCCAAGATAGGTGGGCCAGGCCAAACTCTGGGGCCAACGTCCTGACTTTC.

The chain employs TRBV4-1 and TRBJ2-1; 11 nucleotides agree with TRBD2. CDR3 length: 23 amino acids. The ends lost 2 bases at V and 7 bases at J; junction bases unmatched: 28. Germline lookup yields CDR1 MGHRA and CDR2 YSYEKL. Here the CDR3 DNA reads TGCGCCAGCAGCCAATGGGGGAACCCGGACAGGGCGGCTAGCGGGAGGACGTGGAATGAGCAGTTCTTC. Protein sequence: CASSQWGNPDRAASGRTWNEQFF.